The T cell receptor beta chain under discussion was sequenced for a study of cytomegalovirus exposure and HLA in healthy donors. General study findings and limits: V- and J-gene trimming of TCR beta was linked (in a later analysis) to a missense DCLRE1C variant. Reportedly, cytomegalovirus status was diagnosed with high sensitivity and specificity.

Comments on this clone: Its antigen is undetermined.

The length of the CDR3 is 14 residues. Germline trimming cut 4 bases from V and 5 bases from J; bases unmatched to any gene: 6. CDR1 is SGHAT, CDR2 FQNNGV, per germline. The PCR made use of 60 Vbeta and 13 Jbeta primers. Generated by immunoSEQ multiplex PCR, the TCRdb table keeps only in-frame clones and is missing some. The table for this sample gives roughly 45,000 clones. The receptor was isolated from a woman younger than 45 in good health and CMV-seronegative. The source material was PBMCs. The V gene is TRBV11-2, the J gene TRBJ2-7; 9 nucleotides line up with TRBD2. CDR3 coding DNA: TGTGCCAGCAGCTCAGGGACTAGCTGGGACGAGCAGTACTTC. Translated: CASSSGTSWDEQYF.